This T cell receptor beta chain originates from a study of T-cell reconstitution after alpha-beta-depleted transplantation in children listed by TCRdb under 2016. With regard to the full study: The study quantitatively tracked T-cell immune reconstitution after TCRalphabeta/CD19-depleted allogeneic hematopoietic cell transplantation in children using TCR repertoire profiling. General findings and caveats noted by the study authors: About two months after transplant, the apparently early recovery of alphabetaT-cell counts reportedly depended on just several hundred clones that had expanded rapidly and came from non-depleted graft cells. Over the following months the frequencies of hyperexpanded clones went down, and after one year T-cell counts and TCRbeta diversity were mostly credited to newly produced T cells. The high TCRbeta diversity at day 60 in some patients was ascribed to recipient T cells and intrathymic progenitors that had survived conditioning.

This clonotype was counted only a few times. Its antigen is unknown. No quality values exist for individual bases; no much larger clone is one base distant. Read against the paper, the sample's treatment or condition label means: allogeneic hematopoietic cell transplantation with graft depleted of TCRalphabeta T cells and CD19 B cells. Transplant recipients were children who received TCRalphabeta/CD19-depleted allogeneic hematopoietic cell grafts. The CDR3 contains 15 residues, cysteine and phenylalanine counted. Of the read, only the CDR3 DNA is kept; its 45 bases are in frame from base 1. V trim: 3 bases; J trim: 2 bases; unmatched bases: 6. Reading the germline V gene (reference sequence) gives CDR1 DFQATT and CDR2 SNEGSKA. Receptor libraries were prepared by PCR. Sequenced using an Illumina HiSeq 2500. To normalize quantification of the TCRbeta repertoire, the TCR libraries were built with molecular barcoding that relied on unique molecular identifiers. TCRdb applied fastp at Q25 and MiXCR to the public reads, then kept only in-frame beta chains. For every CDR3 protein sequence, its rows merge into one entry that carries the most common genes and DNA. The sample table lists about 240,000 distinct CDR3 sequences, roughly 26% of them with a count of one. The top ten clonotypes cover 2.6% of the sample.

This TCR was sampled from a girl aged 2-10 years with Fanconi anemia, due to receive a stem cell transplant. The sequencing here drew on PBMCs, taken before TCRalphabeta/CD19-depleted stem cell transplant. Recombination joined TRBV20-1 with TRBJ2-3; TRBD2 lines up with 9 middle nucleotides. The CDR3: CSARPSGMYTDTQYF. The nucleotide sequence is TGCAGTGCTAGGCCTAGCGGGATGTACACAGATACGCAGTATTTT.